The 25 T cell receptor beta chains below all came from one sample that was sequenced in a study of T cells in localized non-small cell lung cancer. This table comes from immunoSEQ multiplex PCR, and its TCRdb copy is limited to in-frame clones, with some not included. The sample comprises 86,000 or so clones, 70% to 90% of which are singletons, and approximately 2.5% rests with the top ten. Source: peripheral blood, taken before any cancer treatment. These receptors were taken from a man aged 40-75 years with stage I lung adenocarcinoma.

V is TRBV7-9 and J is TRBJ2-3; D call uncertain. The CDR3 consists of 15 residues. Germline V gene sequence: CDR1 SEHNR, CDR2 FQNEAQ (reference sequence). Trimming stripped 2 bases from V and 2 bases from J, with 11 bases between. The CDR3 reads CASSLKGRNTDTQYF. CDR3 DNA sequence: TGTGCCAGCAGCTTAAAGGGAAGGAACACAGATACGCAGTATTTT.

This clone is a singleton in its sample. The chain couples TRBV7-2 to TRBJ1-1; tentatively, D is TRBD1 (6 bases). CDR1 and CDR2 from the germline V gene are SGHTA and FQGNSA. Trimming removed 7 bases at V and 6 bases at J, with 24 bases between. The CDR3 consists of 16 residues. CDR3 DNA: TGTGCCAGCACCCCGAGGGGATGGGGGCAGAAGGCTGAAGCTTTCTTT. Its translation: CASTPRGWGQKAEAFF.

The chain has TRBV19 and TRBJ1-3, with unresolved D. The CDR3 spans 14 residues. V was clipped by 10 bases and J by 0 bases, with 13 bases between them. Germline V gives CDR1 LNHDA, CDR2 SQIVND (reference sequence). CDR3 in amino acids: CATRYSYSGNTIYF. CDR3 DNA sequence: TGTGCCACCAGGTATTCCTACTCTGGAAACACCATATATTTT.

This clone was recorded a few times. J is TRBJ2-1 and V is TRBV6-1, with 10 bases matching TRBD2. The junction had 0 bases not matched to a gene; V was cut back by 2 bases and J by 2 bases. Germline loops: CDR1 MNHNS, CDR2 SASEGT. This CDR3 is built from 15 residues. CDR3 sequence: CASSELAGAYNEQFF. CDR3 nucleotides: TGTGCCAGCAGTGAACTAGCGGGAGCCTACAATGAGCAGTTCTTC.

This chain links TRBV7-9 with TRBJ1-6; no firm D call. Germline CDR1 and CDR2: SEHNR and FQNEAQ (reference sequence). The CDR3 has 14 residues. The germline V and J ends were trimmed by 2 bases and 10 bases, with 12 bases remaining between them. The CDR3: CASSLTKGRSPLHF. CDR3 bases: TGTGCCAGCAGCTTAACCAAAGGGCGGTCACCCCTCCACTTT. Filled out from reference TRBV7-9 and TRBJ1-6, the complete variable domain reads DTGVSQNPRHKITKRGQNVTFRCDPISEHNRLYWYRQTLGQGPEFLTYFQNEAQLEKSRLLSDRFSAERPKGSFSTLEIQRTEQGDSAMYLCASSLTKGRSPLHFGNGTRLTVT.

The CDR3: CASSGGIAFF. In DNA form, the CDR3 reads TGTGCCAGCTCAGGCGGGATCGCGTTCTTC. The V gene is TRBV18, the J gene TRBJ2-1; possible D gene TRBD2, 6 bases. The CDR3 consists of 10 residues. The V gene lost 5 bases and the J gene lost 15 bases, with 11 bases spanning the gap. Per the germline V gene, CDR1 is KGHSH and CDR2 is LQKENI.

The genes are TRBV7-2 and TRBJ2-7, with D unclear. The germline V gene has CDR1 SGHTA and CDR2 FQGNSA. V was trimmed by 5 bases and J by 7 bases, leaving 9 bases between them. This CDR3 region has 11 residues. CDR3 sequence: CASSPFGEQYF. The CDR3 DNA follows: TGTGCCAGCAGCCCGTTTGGAGAGCAGTACTTC.

The rearrangement links TRBV15 to TRBJ1-5; D may be TRBD1 (5 bases). This CDR3 region has 16 residues. Germline values: CDR1 LNHNV, CDR2 YYDKDF (reference sequence). The V and J ends lost 1 base and 1 base respectively, with 11 bases between them. CDR3 region: CATSRGGGVSNQPQHF. The CDR3 DNA sequence: TGTGCCACCAGCAGAGGCGGAGGGGTGAGCAATCAGCCCCAGCATTTT.

The chain combines TRBV9 with TRBJ1-5; TRBD1 matches 9 bases. CDR1 SGDLS and CDR2 YYNGEE come from the germline V gene. J gave up 5 bases and V 3 bases, and 6 bases lay outside the gene matches. The CDR3 length is 15 residues. CDR3 region: CASSAQGAPDQPQHF. CDR3 bases: TGTGCCAGCAGCGCACAGGGGGCACCCGATCAGCCCCAGCATTTT.

The V gene is TRBV10-3, the J gene TRBJ2-5; weak D call: TRBD1 (5 bases). Trimming pared 3 bases from V and 5 bases from J, leaving 13 bases between. CDR3 length: 14 amino acids. CDR1 is ENHRY, CDR2 SYGVKD, per germline. CDR3 DNA: TGTGCCATCAGTGAACAGGAAGTGCGGGAGACCCAGTACTTC. It specifies CAISEQEVRETQYF.

This clone occurred once. V gene TRBV7-2 combines with J gene TRBJ2-7; 9 bases map to TRBD1. Unmatched junction bases numbered 5, after V lost 4 bases and J lost 4 bases. The CDR3 has 14 residues. Germline V lookup: CDR1 SGHTA, CDR2 FQGNSA. CDR3 bases: TGTGCCAGCAGCTATACGGGACAGGGATACGAGCAGTACTTC. Its protein product is CASSYTGQGYEQYF. Drawing the rest from reference TRBV7-2 and TRBJ2-7, the complete variable domain is GAGVSQSPSNKVTEKGKDVELRCDPISGHTALYWYRQSLGQGLEFLIYFQGNSAPDKSGLPSDRFSAERTGGSVSTLTIQRTQQEDSAVYLCASSYTGQGYEQYFGPGTRLTVT.

The CDR3 region is CASTLRVWDRGLGTGELFF. CDR3 sequence (DNA): TGCGCCAGCACCCTGAGGGTGTGGGACAGGGGGCTTGGCACCGGGGAGCTGTTTTTT. The chain has TRBV10-1 and TRBJ2-2; 12 nucleotides match TRBD1. J lost 4 bases, V lost 7 bases, and 16 bases had no gene match. CDR3 size: 19 residues. Germline V gene sequence: CDR1 WNHNN, CDR2 SYGVQD (reference sequence).

The chain carries TRBV6-5 and TRBJ1-3, with unresolved D. CDR3 length equals 15 residues. Trimming took off 2 bases at V and 0 bases at J, with 8 bases between the two ends. Germline lookup yields CDR1 MNHEY and CDR2 SVGAGI. CDR3 loop: CASSYRSSSGNTIYF. DNA of the CDR3: TGTGCCAGCAGTTACCGCAGTAGCTCTGGAAACACCATATATTTT.

The rearrangement uses TRBV5-5 and TRBJ2-7, with 10 bases lining up with TRBD2. There are 14 residues in the CDR3. Trimming cost V 5 bases and J 0 bases; bases outside gene matches: 2. The germline gives CDR1 SGHKS, CDR2 YYEKEE (reference sequence). The CDR3, as DNA: TGTGCCAGCAGGGAGCGGGGGGGCTCCTACGAGCAGTACTTC. It codes for CASRERGGSYEQYF. Full variable domain (outside the CDR3, taken from reference TRBV5-5 and TRBJ2-7): DAGVTQSPTHLIKTRGQQVTLRCSPISGHKSVSWYQQVLGQGPQFIFQYYEKEERGRGNFPDRFSARQFPNYSSELNVNALLLGDSALYLCASRERGGSYEQYFGPGTRLTVT.

This sequence joins TRBV27 and TRBJ1-2; 7 bases are a match to TRBD1. After removal of 5 bases from V and 7 bases from J, the junction contained 4 bases not matched to a gene. Germline V gene sequence: CDR1 MNHEY, CDR2 SMNVEV (reference sequence). The CDR3 contains 12 residues. As DNA, the CDR3 is TGTGCCAGCAGTGAGGGGGCGGGTGGCTACACCTTC. It specifies CASSEGAGGYTF.

J is TRBJ1-4 and V is TRBV4-1; 8 bases fit TRBD1. CDR3 length: 16 residues. Germline V lookup: CDR1 MGHRA, CDR2 YSYEKL. V shed 0 bases, J shed 3 bases, and the junction held 3 bases outside the gene matches. This CDR3 reads CASSQDAGGPNEKLFF. Written as DNA, the CDR3 is TGCGCCAGCAGCCAAGACGCAGGGGGCCCTAATGAAAAACTGTTTTTT.

V and J are TRBV9 and TRBJ1-3; unclear D gene. CDR3 length equals 15 residues. Trimming took off 4 bases at V and 0 bases at J, with 11 bases between the two ends. Germline CDR1 and CDR2: SGDLS and YYNGEE. CDR3 sequence: CASSPTLSSGNTIYF. The CDR3 DNA reads TGTGCCAGCAGCCCAACCCTTAGCTCTGGAAACACCATATATTTT.

V usage is TRBV11-2 and J usage is TRBJ2-3, with D possibly being TRBD1 (6 bases). The CDR3 spans 13 residues. Germline V gene sequence: CDR1 SGHAT, CDR2 FQNNGV. Deletions cut 1 base from V and 11 bases from J, with 13 bases between. The CDR3 DNA sequence: TGTGCCAGCAGCTTAGGAGGGGGACAATGGCAGTATTTT. Protein sequence: CASSLGGGQWQYF.

The chain employs TRBV7-9 and TRBJ2-5; TRBD1 might be the D (6 bases). Germline V CDR1 and CDR2: SEHNR, FQNEAQ (reference sequence). The CDR3 extends over 17 amino acids. Between the trimmed V and J ends, which lost 5 bases and 2 bases, there was a span of 21 bases. This CDR3 is CASSQRRQTGQQETQYF. The DNA of the CDR3 is TGTGCCAGCAGCCAGCGTCGGCAGACGGGACAACAAGAGACCCAGTACTTC.

The genes are TRBV7-2 and TRBJ1-2, with 8 bases matching TRBD1. The CDR3 loop spans 15 amino acids. J gave up 8 bases and V 0 bases, and 8 bases lay outside the gene matches. Germline CDR1 reads SGHTA; CDR2 reads FQGNSA. The CDR3 DNA reads as TGTGCCAGCAGCTTAGCGTGGACAGGGCTCAACGGCTACACCTTC. The encoded protein is CASSLAWTGLNGYTF. Together with reference TRBV7-2 and TRBJ1-2, the CDR3 gives the full variable domain: GAGVSQSPSNKVTEKGKDVELRCDPISGHTALYWYRQSLGQGLEFLIYFQGNSAPDKSGLPSDRFSAERTGGSVSTLTIQRTQQEDSAVYLCASSLAWTGLNGYTFGSGTRLTVV.

The genes are TRBV6-1 and TRBJ2-7, with a tentative D call TRBD1 (5 bases). Germline-derived CDR1 and CDR2 are MNHNS and SASEGT. V lost 2 bases, J lost 2 bases, and 13 bases lay in between. CDR3 length equals 15 residues. The CDR3 nucleotides are TGTGCCAGCAGTGAAAGGCTAGGGGTCACCTACGAGCAGTACTTC. Translating it yields CASSERLGVTYEQYF.

J is TRBJ1-2 and V is TRBV15; the D is unclear. V gave up 0 bases and J gave up 8 bases, with 10 bases separating them. The CDR3 is 13 amino acids. The V gene's germline CDR1 is LNHNV and CDR2 YYDKDF (reference sequence). The CDR3 spells CATSRDLTGGYTF. For the CDR3, the DNA is TGTGCCACCAGCAGAGACCTTACGGGAGGCTACACCTTC.

This clone was seen only a few times. This rearrangement joins TRBV14 to TRBJ1-1, with D unresolved. The V gene lost 5 bases and the J gene lost 1 base, with 11 bases spanning the gap. The germline V gene has CDR1 SGHDN and CDR2 FVKESK. This CDR3 spans 14 amino acids. The CDR3 nucleotides read TGTGCCAGCAGCGCGAGGGCGCAGAACACTGAAGCTTTCTTT. Translation gives CASSARAQNTEAFF.

V usage is TRBV5-1 and J usage is TRBJ2-3, with 11 bases aligning to TRBD1. The CDR3 spans 16 residues. Unmatched junction bases numbered 4, after V lost 4 bases and J lost 0 bases. Germline V gene lookup returns CDR1 SGHRS and CDR2 YFSETQ. CDR3 in DNA: TGCGCCAGCAGCCCAAGGACAGGGGGCAGCACAGATACGCAGTATTTT. This codes for CASSPRTGGSTDTQYF.

V usage is TRBV5-1 and J usage is TRBJ2-7; no clear D. The CDR3 runs 12 residues. Germline V CDR1 and CDR2: SGHRS, YFSETQ. Trimming stripped 5 bases from V and 2 bases from J, with 8 bases between. The CDR3 DNA is TGCGCCAGCAGTGGTGGGACCTACGAGCAGTACTTC. It yields the protein CASSGGTYEQYF.